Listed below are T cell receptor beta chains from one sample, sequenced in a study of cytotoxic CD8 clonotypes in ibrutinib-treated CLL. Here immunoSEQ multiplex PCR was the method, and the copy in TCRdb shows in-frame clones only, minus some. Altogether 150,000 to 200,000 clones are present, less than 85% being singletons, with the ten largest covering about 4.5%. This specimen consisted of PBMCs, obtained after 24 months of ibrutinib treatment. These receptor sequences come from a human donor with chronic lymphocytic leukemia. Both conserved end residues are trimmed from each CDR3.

ASSQVGRGAEEQF,TRBJ2-1,TRBV4-3
ASSDYPRANSYEQY,TRBJ2-7,TRBV28
ASSSGHPGPTGEAF,TRBJ1-1,TRBV5-1
ASSEVGETQY,TRBJ2-5,TRBV6-5
ASSIGIQPQH,TRBJ1-5,TRBV19
ASSAGTQFGRNTGELF,TRBJ2-2,TRBV9
ASSPAGTTEQF,TRBJ2-1,TRBV4-2
ASSQPGRMVSGNTIY,TRBJ1-3,TRBV14
ASSAQGQETQY,TRBJ2-5,TRBV18
ASRIPLADSYEQY,TRBJ2-7,TRBV6-5
ASSQDQGYEQY,TRBJ2-7,TRBV4-3
ASSYGTGKNYGYT,TRBJ1-2,TRBV5-1
ASSKGQDNEQF,TRBJ2-1,TRBV5-4
ASSSGRLNTEAF,TRBJ1-1,TRBV28
ASSQQATNEKLF,TRBJ1-4,TRBV7-6
ASSRIGTHGYT,TRBJ1-2,TRBV7-7
ASSLGGREKLF,TRBJ1-4,TRBV18
ASSFTKYEQY,TRBJ2-7,TRBV7-2
ASSLLGGNYGYT,TRBJ1-2,TRBV6-5
ASSRGGSYNEQF,TRBJ2-1,TRBV7-8
ASSPGGEGGYT,TRBJ1-2,TRBV19
ASSEGAGLVETQY,TRBJ2-5,TRBV9
ASSADRSGTGELF,TRBJ2-2,TRBV6-1
AMGGSFPMNTEAF,TRBJ1-1,TRBV7-9
ASSPGSNSNQPQH,TRBJ1-5,TRBV19
ASSPRLVNGNEQF,TRBJ2-1,TRBV4-2
ASSPWDTHEQY,NA,TRBV9
ASSPQGMNTEAF,TRBJ1-1,TRBV11-2
ASSPRLDSYNEQF,TRBJ2-1,TRBV18
ASDEGNYGYT,TRBJ1-2,TRBV6-6
SVDTGPALGKLF,TRBJ1-4,TRBV29-1
ASSAFEGVNTEAF,TRBJ1-1,TRBV14
ASSPFSGLEQY,TRBJ2-7,TRBV18
ASSKYQGSRGTEAF,TRBJ1-1,TRBV9
ASSPRTGELTDTQY,TRBJ2-3,TRBV7-9
ASSLVVGGGKNNEQF,TRBJ2-1,TRBV7-2
AGARAPGNTIY,TRBJ1-3,TRBV28
SAEGGTRQY,TRBJ2-7,TRBV20-1
GSGSNSGNTIY,TRBJ1-3,TRBV7-2
ASSLRFSGQGSLGDGYT,TRBJ1-2,TRBV27
ASARQGFITDNEQF,TRBJ2-1,TRBV7-9
ASSRGLADEQF,TRBJ2-1,TRBV4-3